These 25 T cell receptor beta chains share one sample of origin, sequenced in a study of T cells in Graves' hyperthyroidism and ophthalmopathy. The CDR3 regions of TCR beta were amplified from RNA transcripts. With the HTBI primer set, the TCR CDR3 went through a first round of RT-PCR. One entry per CDR3 protein, called by TCRdb with MiXCR from the multiplex PCR reads. This sample has about 600,000 distinct CDR3 sequences, with 16% found just once. The specimen sequenced was blood. The receptors stem from a woman aged 40 to 50 with Graves' ophthalmopathy.

This clonotype was found many times. The chain couples TRBV20-1 to TRBJ1-2; TRBD1 matches 8 bases. The CDR3 spans 12 residues. Germline V gene data show CDR1 as DFQATT and CDR2 as SNEGSKA (reference sequence). Germline trimming cut 6 bases from V and 2 bases from J; bases unmatched to any gene: 2. For the CDR3, the DNA is TGCAGTGCGGGGGACAGGAACTATGGCTACACCTTC. It yields the protein CSAGDRNYGYTF.

V is TRBV19 and J is TRBJ1-5, with a tentative D call TRBD1 (5 bases). V lost 10 bases and J 1 base, leaving 14 bases between the germline ends. The germline V gene has CDR1 LNHDA and CDR2 SQIVND (reference sequence). The CDR3 length is 14 residues. The DNA of the CDR3 is TGTGCCACCGAGGGACCTCTCAGCAATCAGCCCCAGCATTTT. This sequence encodes CATEGPLSNQPQHF.

Ten or more counts support this clonotype. J is TRBJ2-3 and V is TRBV3-1; no reliable D call. V lost 0 bases and J 6 bases, leaving 13 bases between the germline ends. From germline, CDR1 is LGHDT and CDR2 YNNKEL (reference sequence). CDR3 length: 15 residues. Here the CDR3 reads CASSQDLVLLDTQYF. Written as DNA, the CDR3 is TGTGCCAGCAGCCAAGACCTTGTTCTCCTTGATACGCAGTATTTT.

This rearrangement joins TRBV3-1 to TRBJ1-1, with a tentative D call TRBD1 (6 bases). The CDR3 sequence is 16 residues long. Trimming cost V 0 bases and J 3 bases, with 14 bases left between them. The V gene's germline CDR1 is LGHDT and CDR2 YNNKEL (reference sequence). This CDR3 is CASSQDGQRRDTEAFF. DNA of the CDR3: TGTGCCAGCAGCCAAGACGGACAGCGGCGGGACACTGAAGCTTTCTTT.

This rearrangement joins TRBV18 to TRBJ2-5, with TRBD2 matching over 8 bases. The CDR3 consists of 15 residues. Germline V gene data show CDR1 as KGHSH and CDR2 as LQKENI. Losses at the gene ends were 0 bases for V and 5 bases for J; bases not matched to a gene: 5. In DNA, the CDR3 is TGTGCCAGCTCACCACCGGGACTAGTAGGGGAGACCCAGTACTTC. Translated, it gives CASSPPGLVGETQYF.

This clonotype has just one count. The chain employs TRBV10-3 and TRBJ2-3; the D gene is possibly TRBD1 (5 bases). The CDR3 consists of 15 residues. V lost 0 bases and J 2 bases, leaving 9 bases between the germline ends. Germline CDR1 is ENHRY and CDR2 is SYGVKD. The CDR3 region is CAISESSGITDTQYF. In nucleotides, the CDR3 is TGTGCCATCAGTGAGTCTTCAGGGATCACAGATACGCAGTATTTT.

This clonotype was found a few times. This chain joins TRBV20-1 and TRBJ2-1, with 10 bases aligning to TRBD1. The V segment lost 2 bases and the J segment 2 bases; nucleotides outside the gene matches: 3. Germline-derived CDR1 and CDR2 are DFQATT and SNEGSKA (reference sequence). There are 15 residues in the CDR3. The CDR3 coding sequence is TGCAGTGCTAGACTAGGACAGGGGGCCTACAATGAGCAGTTCTTC. It encodes CSARLGQGAYNEQFF.

The sample holds many counts of this clonotype. The chain has TRBV18 and TRBJ1-2; TRBD1 agrees at 9 bases. Germline lookup yields CDR1 KGHSH and CDR2 LQKENI. Trimming at V came to 3 bases and at J to 1 base, leaving 6 bases not matched to a gene. This CDR3 has 16 amino acids. CDR3 nucleotides: TGTGCCAGCTCACCGGACAGGGGATCCCTTAACTATGGCTACACCTTC. This sequence encodes CASSPDRGSLNYGYTF.

This rearrangement joins TRBV29-1 to TRBJ1-4, with D possibly TRBD1 on 5 matching bases. The CDR3 runs to 14 residues. Trimming shortened V by 7 bases and J by 0 bases, and 12 bases separated the two germline ends. CDR1 and CDR2 from the germline V gene are SQVTM and ANQGSEA. The CDR3 nucleotides are TGCAGCGCTACCGACAGTGCAACTAATGAAAAACTGTTTTTT. It is translated as CSATDSATNEKLFF.

Many counts were recorded for this clonotype. The J gene is TRBJ1-1, the V gene TRBV3-1; no definite D call. The CDR3 has 13 amino acids. Trimming left V 1 base short and J 7 bases short, with 10 bases between. CDR1 LGHDT and CDR2 YNNKEL come from the germline V gene (reference sequence). CDR3 DNA: TGTGCCAGCAGCCAAGCTGTCGGCCATGAAGCTTTCTTT. It encodes CASSQAVGHEAFF.

This clonotype was seen many times. The CDR3 loop reads CASSPTPPGHLYGYTF. Here the CDR3 DNA reads TGTGCCAGCAGTCCCACTCCACCGGGACACCTCTATGGCTACACCTTC. The V gene is TRBV28, the J gene TRBJ1-2; tentatively, D is TRBD1 (6 bases). Germline V gives CDR1 MDHEN, CDR2 SYDVKM. Trimming left V 5 bases short and J 4 bases short, with 20 bases between. The CDR3 is 16 amino acids.

Ten or more counts support this clonotype. The chain joins TRBV6-6 to TRBJ2-7; TRBD2 matches at 9 bases. Germline lookup yields CDR1 MNHNY and CDR2 SVGAGI (reference sequence). This CDR3 region has 16 residues. The trim removed 0 bases at V and 3 bases at J, leaving 6 bases unmatched. Here the CDR3 DNA reads TGTGCCAGCAGTTACTCGGGGCGGGAGGGTTTCTACGAGCAGTACTTC. It codes for CASSYSGREGFYEQYF.

This clonotype appeared many times. The genes are TRBV29-1 and TRBJ2-5; D possibly corresponds to TRBD2 (6 bases). The CDR3 is 15 amino acids. Trimming pared 0 bases from V and 7 bases from J, leaving 18 bases between. Germline CDR1 SQVTM, CDR2 ANQGSEA. This CDR3 reads CSVEDPGGTTGTQYF. The CDR3 DNA is TGCAGCGTTGAAGATCCTGGCGGGACGACTGGGACCCAGTACTTC.

This clonotype was detected ten times or more. The V and J genes are TRBV30 and TRBJ1-6; D unclear. The CDR3 extends over 13 amino acids. CDR1 is GTSNPN and CDR2 is SVGIG in the germline V gene (reference sequence). Deletions cut 7 bases from V and 4 bases from J, with 11 bases between. The CDR3 DNA is TGTGCCTTAACATTTGGGTATAATTCACCCCTCCACTTT. Translated, it gives CALTFGYNSPLHF.

This chain connects TRBV10-1 to TRBJ1-1, with D possibly TRBD1 on 6 matching bases. The CDR3 runs 19 residues. Per the germline V gene, CDR1 is WNHNN and CDR2 is SYGVQD (reference sequence). V was clipped by 7 bases and J by 3 bases, with 30 bases between them. This chain's CDR3 is CASIYKNDRRGGQDTEAFF. The CDR3 DNA reads as TGCGCCAGCATATATAAGAACGATAGACGTGGGGGCCAGGACACTGAAGCTTTCTTT.

This clonotype showed up just once. V is TRBV6-1 and J is TRBJ2-3; TRBD2 agrees at 16 bases. The CDR3 extends over 20 amino acids. The germline gives CDR1 MNHNS, CDR2 SASEGT. With 6 bases clipped from V and 0 bases from J, the junction kept 12 bases outside the gene matches. This chain's CDR3 is CASSLGLAGGPRGSTDTQYF. The CDR3 region has the DNA TGTGCCAGCAGCTTGGGACTAGCGGGGGGGCCGAGAGGGAGCACAGATACGCAGTATTTT.

The rearrangement uses TRBV9 and TRBJ2-3; maybe TRBD1 (6 bases). CDR1 and CDR2 (germline): SGDLS, YYNGEE. The V and J ends lost 3 bases and 1 base respectively, with 15 bases between them. The length of the CDR3 is 16 residues. This CDR3 is CASSEWGHSGTDTQYF. The CDR3 coding sequence is TGTGCCAGCAGCGAGTGGGGACACAGCGGCACAGATACGCAGTATTTT.

V gene TRBV27 combines with J gene TRBJ1-2, with D perhaps TRBD1 (6 bases). V lost 5 bases and J lost 3, with 19 bases in between. The CDR3 is 16 amino acids. Germline CDR1 and CDR2: MNHEY and SMNVEV (reference sequence). The CDR3 here is CASSLHSTGRDYGYTF. The CDR3 bases are TGTGCCAGCAGTCTCCATTCCACAGGGAGGGACTATGGCTACACCTTC.

In its sample, this clonotype was seen a few times. The chain uses TRBV7-8 and TRBJ2-7, with a weak D call TRBD1 (5 bases). This CDR3 has 15 amino acids. Trimming pared 5 bases from V and 2 bases from J, leaving 16 bases between. Germline V gives CDR1 SGHVS, CDR2 FQNEAQ. CDR3 residues: CASSKRSDTAYEQYF. Written as DNA, the CDR3 is TGTGCCAGCAGCAAGAGATCGGACACAGCCTACGAGCAGTACTTC.

This clonotype has a handful of counts. The CDR3 sequence is CASSLSGDGANVLTF. CDR3 in DNA: TGTGCCAGCAGCTTATCAGGGGATGGGGCCAACGTCCTGACTTTC. The V gene is TRBV7-3, the J gene TRBJ2-6; a possible D gene is TRBD1 (6 bases). Trimming pared 2 bases from V and 3 bases from J, leaving 8 bases between. The CDR3 runs 15 residues. Germline lookup yields CDR1 SGHTA and CDR2 FQGTGA.

At least ten counts were recorded for this clonotype. V usage is TRBV3-1 and J usage is TRBJ2-7, with D perhaps being TRBD1 or TRBD2 (5 bases each). The V gene lost 3 bases and the J gene lost 0 bases, with 9 bases spanning the gap. Germline CDR1 LGHDT, CDR2 YNNKEL (reference sequence). The CDR3 has 14 amino acids. The DNA for the CDR3 is TGTGCCAGCAGCCAGTCGGGGACCTCCTACGAGCAGTACTTC. Translating it yields CASSQSGTSYEQYF.

The chain uses TRBV28 and TRBJ1-4; no definite D call. This CDR3 has 13 residues. V was trimmed by 3 bases and J by 8 bases, leaving 10 bases between them. CDR1 and CDR2 from the germline V gene are MDHEN and SYDVKM. The CDR3 loop reads CASSLGPAEKLFF. DNA of the CDR3: TGTGCCAGCAGTTTGGGCCCTGCGGAAAAACTGTTTTTT.

This clonotype came up a few times. The V call is TRBV7-9, the J call TRBJ2-2; D is unclear. With 5 bases removed from V and 4 bases from J, the gap between germline ends came to 11 bases. Looked up from germline, CDR1 is SEHNR and CDR2 is FQNEAQ (reference sequence). The CDR3 length is 14 residues. The CDR3 protein is CASSPTSTTGELFF. The DNA for the CDR3 is TGTGCCAGCAGCCCGACATCGACCACCGGGGAGCTGTTTTTT. Looking up the rest from reference TRBV7-9 and TRBJ2-2 gives the full variable domain: DTGVSQNPRHKITKRGQNVTFRCDPISEHNRLYWYRQTLGQGPEFLTYFQNEAQLEKSRLLSDRFSAERPKGSFSTLEIQRTEQGDSAMYLCASSPTSTTGELFFGEGSRLTVL.

A few counts support this clonotype. The chain carries TRBV20-1 and TRBJ1-6; D not resolved. The V end was cut by 6 bases, the J end by 9 bases, with 21 bases between. Germline V gives CDR1 DFQATT, CDR2 SNEGSKA (reference sequence). CDR3 length equals 15 residues. The CDR3 protein is CSAGEKGSTASPLHF. The CDR3 DNA reads TGCAGTGCCGGGGAAAAAGGGAGTACGGCTTCACCCCTCCACTTT.

This clonotype showed up many times. This CDR3 reads CASNAPNTADTQYF. As DNA, the CDR3 is TGTGCCAGCAATGCCCCCAACACCGCCGATACGCAGTATTTT. V is TRBV2 and J is TRBJ2-3; D remains unclear. The germline V gene has CDR1 SNHLY and CDR2 FYNNEI. Trimming stripped 7 bases from V and 6 bases from J, with 17 bases between. The CDR3 runs 14 residues.